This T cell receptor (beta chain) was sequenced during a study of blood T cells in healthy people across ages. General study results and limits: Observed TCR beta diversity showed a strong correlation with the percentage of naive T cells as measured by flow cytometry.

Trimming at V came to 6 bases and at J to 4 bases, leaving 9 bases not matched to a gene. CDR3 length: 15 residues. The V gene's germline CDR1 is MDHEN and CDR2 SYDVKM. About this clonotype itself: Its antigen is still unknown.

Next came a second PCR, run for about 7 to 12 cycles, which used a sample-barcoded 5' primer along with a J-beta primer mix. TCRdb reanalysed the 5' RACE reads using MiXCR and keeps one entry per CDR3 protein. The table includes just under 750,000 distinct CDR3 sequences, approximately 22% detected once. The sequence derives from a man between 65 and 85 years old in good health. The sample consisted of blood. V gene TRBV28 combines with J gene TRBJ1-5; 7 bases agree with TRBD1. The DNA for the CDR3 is TGTGCCAGCAGAACTCCCGACAGGGCGAATCAGCCCCAGCATTTT. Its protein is CASRTPDRANQPQHF. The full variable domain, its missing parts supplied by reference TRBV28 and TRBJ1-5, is DVKVTQSSRYLVKRTGEKVFLECVQDMDHENMFWYRQDPGLGLRLIYFSYDVKMKEKGDIPEGYSVSREKKERFSLILESASTNQTSMYLCASRTPDRANQPQHFGDGTRLSIL.